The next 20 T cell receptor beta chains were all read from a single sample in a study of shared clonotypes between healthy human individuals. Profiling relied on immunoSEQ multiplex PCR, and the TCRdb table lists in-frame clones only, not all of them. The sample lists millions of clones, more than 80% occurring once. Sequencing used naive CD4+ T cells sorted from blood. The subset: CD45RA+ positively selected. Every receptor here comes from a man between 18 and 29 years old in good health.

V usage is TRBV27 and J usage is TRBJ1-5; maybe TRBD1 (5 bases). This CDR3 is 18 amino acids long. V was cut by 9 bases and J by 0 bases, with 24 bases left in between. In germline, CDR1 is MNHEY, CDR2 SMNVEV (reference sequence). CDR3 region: CARKPTRESLDSNQPQHF. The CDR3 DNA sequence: TGTGCCAGGAAACCCACCAGGGAAAGCCTGGATAGCAATCAGCCCCAGCATTTT.

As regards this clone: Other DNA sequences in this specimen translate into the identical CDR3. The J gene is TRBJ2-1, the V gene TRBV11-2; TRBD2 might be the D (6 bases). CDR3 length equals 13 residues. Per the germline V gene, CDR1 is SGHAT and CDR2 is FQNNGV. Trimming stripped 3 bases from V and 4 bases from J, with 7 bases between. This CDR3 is CASSLGLYNEQFF. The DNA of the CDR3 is TGTGCCAGCAGCTTGGGACTTTACAATGAGCAGTTCTTC. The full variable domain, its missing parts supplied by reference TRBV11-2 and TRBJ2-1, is EAGVAQSPRYKIIEKRQSVAFWCNPISGHATLYWYQQILGQGPKLLIQFQNNGVVDDSQLPKDRFSAERLKGVDSTLKIQPAKLEDSAVYLCASSLGLYNEQFFGPGTRLTVL.

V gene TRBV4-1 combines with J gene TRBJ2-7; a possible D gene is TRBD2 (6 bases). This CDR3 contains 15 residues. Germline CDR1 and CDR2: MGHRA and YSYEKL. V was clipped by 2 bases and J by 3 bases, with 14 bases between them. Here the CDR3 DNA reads TGCGCCAGCAGCCAAAGTAGCGGACTATTCTACGAGCAGTACTTC. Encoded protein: CASSQSSGLFYEQYF.

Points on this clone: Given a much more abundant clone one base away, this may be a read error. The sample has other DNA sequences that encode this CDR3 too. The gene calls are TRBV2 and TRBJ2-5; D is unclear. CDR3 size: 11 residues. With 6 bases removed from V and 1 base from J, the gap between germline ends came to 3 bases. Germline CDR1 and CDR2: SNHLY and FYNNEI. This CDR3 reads CASSIQETQYF. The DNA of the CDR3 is TGTGCCAGCAGCATCCAAGAGACCCAGTACTTC.

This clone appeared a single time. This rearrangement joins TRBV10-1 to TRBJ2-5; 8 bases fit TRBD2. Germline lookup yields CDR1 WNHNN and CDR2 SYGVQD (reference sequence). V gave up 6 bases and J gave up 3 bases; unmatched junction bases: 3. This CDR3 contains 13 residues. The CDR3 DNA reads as TGCGCCAGCAGCTCGGGAGGGAAAGAGACCCAGTACTTC. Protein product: CASSSGGKETQYF.

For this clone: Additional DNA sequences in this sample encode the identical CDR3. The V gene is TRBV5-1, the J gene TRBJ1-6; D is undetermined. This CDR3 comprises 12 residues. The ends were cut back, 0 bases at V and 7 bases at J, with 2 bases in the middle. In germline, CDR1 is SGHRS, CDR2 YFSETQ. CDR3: CASSLDNSPLHF. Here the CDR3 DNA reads TGCGCCAGCAGCTTGGACAATTCACCCCTCCACTTT.

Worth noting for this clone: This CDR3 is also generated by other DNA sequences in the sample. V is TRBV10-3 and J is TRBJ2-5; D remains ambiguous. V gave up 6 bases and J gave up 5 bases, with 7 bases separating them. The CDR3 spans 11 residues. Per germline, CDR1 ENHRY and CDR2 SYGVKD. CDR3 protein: CAIRGGETQYF. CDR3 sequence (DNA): TGTGCCATCAGGGGCGGTGAGACCCAGTACTTC.

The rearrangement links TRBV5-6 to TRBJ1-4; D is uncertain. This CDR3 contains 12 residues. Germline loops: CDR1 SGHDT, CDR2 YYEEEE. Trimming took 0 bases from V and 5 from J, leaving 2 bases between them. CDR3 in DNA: TGTGCCAGCAGCTTGGGGAATGAAAAACTGTTTTTT. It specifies CASSLGNEKLFF.

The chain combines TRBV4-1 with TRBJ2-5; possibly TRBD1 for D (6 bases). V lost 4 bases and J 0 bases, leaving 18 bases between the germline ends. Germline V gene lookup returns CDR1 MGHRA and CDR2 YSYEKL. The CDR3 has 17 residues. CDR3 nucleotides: TGCGCCAGCAGCCGAACCGGCGGACAGAGGTACCAAGAGACCCAGTACTTC. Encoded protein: CASSRTGGQRYQETQYF.

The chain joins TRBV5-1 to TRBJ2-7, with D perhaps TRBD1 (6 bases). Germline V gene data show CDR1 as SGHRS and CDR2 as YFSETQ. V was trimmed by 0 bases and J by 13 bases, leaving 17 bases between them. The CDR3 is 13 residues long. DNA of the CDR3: TGCGCCAGCAGCTTGGACAGGGCCCAAGGAATCTACTTC. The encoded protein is CASSLDRAQGIYF.

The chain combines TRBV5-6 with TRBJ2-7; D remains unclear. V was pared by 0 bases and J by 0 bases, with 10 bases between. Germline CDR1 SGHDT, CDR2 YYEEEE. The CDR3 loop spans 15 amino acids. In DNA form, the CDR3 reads TGTGCCAGCAGCTTGGGAGCGTCATTCTCCTACGAGCAGTACTTC. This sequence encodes CASSLGASFSYEQYF.

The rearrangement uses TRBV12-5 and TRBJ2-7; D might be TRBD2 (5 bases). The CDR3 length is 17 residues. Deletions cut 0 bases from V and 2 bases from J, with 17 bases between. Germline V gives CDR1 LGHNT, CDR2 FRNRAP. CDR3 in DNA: TGTGCTAGTGGTTTGGTATTGTGGGAGCAGGCCACCTACGAGCAGTACTTC. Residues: CASGLVLWEQATYEQYF.

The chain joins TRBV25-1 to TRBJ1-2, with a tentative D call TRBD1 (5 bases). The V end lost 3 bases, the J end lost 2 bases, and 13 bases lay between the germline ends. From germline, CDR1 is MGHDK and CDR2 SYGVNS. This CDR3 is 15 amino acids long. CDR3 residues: CASSDPGTGNYGYTF. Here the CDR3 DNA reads TGTGCCAGCAGTGACCCCGGGACGGGCAACTATGGCTACACCTTC.

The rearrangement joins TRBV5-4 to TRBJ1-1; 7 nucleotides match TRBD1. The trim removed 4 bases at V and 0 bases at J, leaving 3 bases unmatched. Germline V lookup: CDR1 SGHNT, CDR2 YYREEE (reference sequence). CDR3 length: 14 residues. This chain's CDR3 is CASSAGGMNTEAFF. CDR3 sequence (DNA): TGTGCCAGCAGCGCAGGGGGGATGAACACTGAAGCTTTCTTT. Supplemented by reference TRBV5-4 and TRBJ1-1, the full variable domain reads ETGVTQSPTHLIKTRGQQVTLRCSSQSGHNTVSWYQQALGQGPQFIFQYYREEENGRGNFPPRFSGLQFPNYSSELNVNALELDDSALYLCASSAGGMNTEAFFGQGTRLTVV.

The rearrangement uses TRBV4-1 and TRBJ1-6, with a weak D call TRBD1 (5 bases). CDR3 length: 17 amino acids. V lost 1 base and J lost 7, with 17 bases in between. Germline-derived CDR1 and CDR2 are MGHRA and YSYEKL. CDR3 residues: CASSQVLGQDKNSPLHF. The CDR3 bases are TGCGCCAGCAGCCAAGTGCTTGGGCAGGACAAGAATTCACCCCTCCACTTT.

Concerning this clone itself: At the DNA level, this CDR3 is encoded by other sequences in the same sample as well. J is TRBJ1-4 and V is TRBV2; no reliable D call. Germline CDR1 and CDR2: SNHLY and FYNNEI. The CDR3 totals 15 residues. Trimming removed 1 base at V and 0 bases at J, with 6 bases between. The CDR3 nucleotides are TGTGCCAGCAGTGAAGGAGGTTCAACTAATGAAAAACTGTTTTTT. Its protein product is CASSEGGSTNEKLFF.

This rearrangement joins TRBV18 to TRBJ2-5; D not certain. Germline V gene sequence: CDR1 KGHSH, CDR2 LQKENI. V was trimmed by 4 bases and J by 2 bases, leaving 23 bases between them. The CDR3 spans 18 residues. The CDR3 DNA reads TGTGCCAGCTCACTGCCGCGCGTTTTTAGCTACATTCAAGAGACCCAGTACTTC. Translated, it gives CASSLPRVFSYIQETQYF.

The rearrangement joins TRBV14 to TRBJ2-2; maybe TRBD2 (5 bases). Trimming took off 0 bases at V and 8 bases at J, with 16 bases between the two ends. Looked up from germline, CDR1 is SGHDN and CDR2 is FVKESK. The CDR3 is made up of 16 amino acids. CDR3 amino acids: CASSQDPFRGAGELFF. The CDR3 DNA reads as TGTGCCAGCAGCCAAGATCCATTTCGGGGTGCAGGGGAGCTGTTTTTT.

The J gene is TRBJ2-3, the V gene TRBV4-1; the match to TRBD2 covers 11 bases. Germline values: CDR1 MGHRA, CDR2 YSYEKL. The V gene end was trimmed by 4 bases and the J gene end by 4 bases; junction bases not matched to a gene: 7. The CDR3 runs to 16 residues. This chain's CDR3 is CASSPKLAGESDTQYF. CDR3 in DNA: TGCGCCAGCAGCCCAAAACTAGCGGGGGAGTCAGATACGCAGTATTTT.

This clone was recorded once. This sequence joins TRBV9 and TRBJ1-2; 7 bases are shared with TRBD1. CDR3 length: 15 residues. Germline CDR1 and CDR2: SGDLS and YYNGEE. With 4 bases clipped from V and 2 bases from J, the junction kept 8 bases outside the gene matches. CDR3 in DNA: TGTGCCAGCAGCTTTCAGACAGGGCCAAACTATGGCTACACCTTC. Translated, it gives CASSFQTGPNYGYTF. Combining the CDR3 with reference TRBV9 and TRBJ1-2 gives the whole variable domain DSGVTQTPKHLITATGQRVTLRCSPRSGDLSVYWYQQSLDQGLQFLIQYYNGEERAKGNILERFSAQQFPDLHSELNLSSLELGDSALYFCASSFQTGPNYGYTFGSGTRLTVV.